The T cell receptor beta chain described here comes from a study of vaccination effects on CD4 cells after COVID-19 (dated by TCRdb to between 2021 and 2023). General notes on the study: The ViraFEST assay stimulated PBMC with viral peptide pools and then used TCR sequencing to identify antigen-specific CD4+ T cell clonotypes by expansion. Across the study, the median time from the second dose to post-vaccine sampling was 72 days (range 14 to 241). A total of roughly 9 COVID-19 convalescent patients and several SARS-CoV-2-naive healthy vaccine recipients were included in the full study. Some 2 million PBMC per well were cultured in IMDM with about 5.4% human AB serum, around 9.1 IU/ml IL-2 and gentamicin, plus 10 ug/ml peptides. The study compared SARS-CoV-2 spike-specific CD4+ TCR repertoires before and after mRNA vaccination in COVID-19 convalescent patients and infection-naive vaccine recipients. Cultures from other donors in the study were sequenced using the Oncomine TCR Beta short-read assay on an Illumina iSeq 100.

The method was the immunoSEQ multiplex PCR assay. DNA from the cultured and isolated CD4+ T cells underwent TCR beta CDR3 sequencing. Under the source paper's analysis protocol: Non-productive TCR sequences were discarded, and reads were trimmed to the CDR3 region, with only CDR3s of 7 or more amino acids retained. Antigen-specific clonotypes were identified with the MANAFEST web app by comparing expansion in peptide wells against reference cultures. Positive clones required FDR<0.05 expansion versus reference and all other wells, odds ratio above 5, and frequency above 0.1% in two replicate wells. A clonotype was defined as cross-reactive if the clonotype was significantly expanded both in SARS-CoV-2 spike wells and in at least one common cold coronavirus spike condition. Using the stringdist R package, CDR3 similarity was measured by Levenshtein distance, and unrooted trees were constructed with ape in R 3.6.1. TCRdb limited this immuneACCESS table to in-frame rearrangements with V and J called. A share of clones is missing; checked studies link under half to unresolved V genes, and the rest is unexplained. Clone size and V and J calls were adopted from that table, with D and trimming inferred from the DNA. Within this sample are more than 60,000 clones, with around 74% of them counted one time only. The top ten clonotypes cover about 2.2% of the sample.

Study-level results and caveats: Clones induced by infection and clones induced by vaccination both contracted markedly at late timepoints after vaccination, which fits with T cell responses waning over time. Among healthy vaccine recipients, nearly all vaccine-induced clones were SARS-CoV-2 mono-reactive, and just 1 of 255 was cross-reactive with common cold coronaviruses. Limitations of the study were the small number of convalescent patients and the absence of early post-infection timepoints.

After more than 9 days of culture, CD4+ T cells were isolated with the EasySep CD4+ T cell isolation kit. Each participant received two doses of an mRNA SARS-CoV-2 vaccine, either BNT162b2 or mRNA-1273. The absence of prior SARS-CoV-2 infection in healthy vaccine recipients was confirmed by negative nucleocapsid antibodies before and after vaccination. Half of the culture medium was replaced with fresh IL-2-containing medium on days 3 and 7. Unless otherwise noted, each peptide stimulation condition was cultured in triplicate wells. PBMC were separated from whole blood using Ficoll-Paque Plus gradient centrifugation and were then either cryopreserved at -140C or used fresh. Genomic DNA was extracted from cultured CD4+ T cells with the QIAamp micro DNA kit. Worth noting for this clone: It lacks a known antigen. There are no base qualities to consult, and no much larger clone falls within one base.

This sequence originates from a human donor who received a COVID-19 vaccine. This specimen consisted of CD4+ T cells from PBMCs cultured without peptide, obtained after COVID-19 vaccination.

The CDR3 is CASSQEQGDGYTF. The sequence in DNA is TGCGCCAGCAGCCAAGAACAGGGGGATGGCTACACCTTC. The chain links TRBV4-1 with TRBJ1-2; the junction holds 8 bases that match TRBD1. The germline V end is reduced by 0 bases and the J end by 6 bases; junction bases left unmatched: 0. Reading from cysteine to phenylalanine, the CDR3 counts 13 amino acids. Just CDR3 DNA is preserved here, 39 bases in frame from base 1. Based on the germline V gene, the CDR1 and CDR2 sequences are MGHRA and YSYEKL.